These 24 T cell receptor beta chains originate from one sample sequenced in a study of blood T cell repertoires in COVID-19. TCRdb's table, derived via immunoSEQ multiplex PCR, lists solely in-frame clones and lacks some. The sample contains 250,000 to 350,000 clones, approximately 84% of which appear only once. Source material: peripheral blood. The receptors stem from a human donor with COVID-19, enrolled during active disease. The donor label of this sample is uncertain.

The rearrangement uses TRBV7-6 and TRBJ2-1; D is possibly TRBD2 (6 bases). CDR1 is SGHVS, CDR2 FNYEAQ, per germline. This CDR3 has 12 amino acids. V shed 3 bases and J shed 10 bases, with 10 bases lying between them. The CDR3, as DNA: TGTGCCAGCAGCTTCGGGGGACGCGAGCAGTTCTTC. This codes for CASSFGGREQFF.

This CDR3 is CASSFGVQGWENTEAFF. In nucleotides, the CDR3 is TGTGCCAGCAGTTTTGGGGTGCAGGGTTGGGAGAACACTGAAGCTTTCTTT. The J gene is TRBJ1-1, the V gene TRBV28, with a tentative D call TRBD1 (5 bases). Germline lookup yields CDR1 MDHEN and CDR2 SYDVKM. Trimming stripped 3 bases from V and 1 base from J, with 18 bases between. CDR3 length: 17 residues.

This chain connects TRBV28 to TRBJ1-3; 7 positions match TRBD1. Looked up from germline, CDR1 is MDHEN and CDR2 is SYDVKM. The CDR3 totals 16 residues. V dropped 5 bases and J dropped 0; count of bases not matched to a gene: 7. The CDR3 loop is CASSRQGYSSGNTIYF. For the CDR3, the DNA is TGTGCCAGCAGTCGACAGGGCTACAGCTCTGGAAACACCATATATTTT.

The chain carries TRBV5-1 and TRBJ2-2, with D unclear. This CDR3 has 16 amino acids. Germline CDR1 reads SGHRS; CDR2 reads YFSETQ. V was shortened by 0 bases and J by 0 bases, with 9 bases between the two germline ends. The CDR3 sequence: CASSLDGFANTGELFF. The DNA for the CDR3 is TGCGCCAGCAGCTTGGACGGTTTTGCGAACACCGGGGAGCTGTTTTTT.

This sequence joins TRBV18 and TRBJ2-1, with 8 bases identical to TRBD1. The CDR3 has 15 residues. Trimming at V came to 5 bases and at J to 7 bases, leaving 10 bases not matched to a gene. CDR1 KGHSH and CDR2 LQKENI come from the germline V gene. CDR3 loop: CASSVGTGPFNEQFF. Here the CDR3 DNA reads TGTGCCAGCTCAGTGGGGACAGGCCCTTTTAATGAGCAGTTCTTC. Together with reference TRBV18 and TRBJ2-1, the CDR3 gives the full variable domain: NAGVMQNPRHLVRRRGQEARLRCSPMKGHSHVYWYRQLPEEGLKFMVYLQKENIIDESGMPKERFSAEFPKEGPSILRIQQVVRGDSAAYFCASSVGTGPFNEQFFGPGTRLTVL.

The chain recombines TRBV7-3 with TRBJ2-1; possibly TRBD1 for D (6 bases). Germline assignment: CDR1 SGHTA and CDR2 FQGTGA. V was shortened by 5 bases and J by 9 bases, with 14 bases between the two germline ends. The CDR3 runs 13 residues. This CDR3 reads CASSRQQGSEQFF. The CDR3 DNA reads as TGTGCCAGCAGCAGGCAGCAGGGGTCTGAGCAGTTCTTC.

The CDR3 DNA is TGTGCCAGCAGTCACGGGACTAGCGGGGGGTACCAAGAGACCCAGTACTTC. Its protein is CASSHGTSGGYQETQYF. The chain uses TRBV6-6 and TRBJ2-5; 15 positions match TRBD2. The CDR3 is 17 residues long. CDR1 MNHNY and CDR2 SVGAGI come from the germline V gene (reference sequence). With V trimmed by 5 bases and J by 0 bases, 4 bases remained unmatched.

The chain joins TRBV19 to TRBJ1-5; TRBD1 is a possible D gene (6 bases). This CDR3 region has 15 residues. V gave up 5 bases and J gave up 1 base, with 12 bases separating them. Germline V lookup: CDR1 LNHDA, CDR2 SQIVND (reference sequence). The CDR3 DNA follows: TGTGCCAGTAGTGTATCAAGGGGGAGCAATCAGCCCCAGCATTTT. This sequence encodes CASSVSRGSNQPQHF.

As DNA, the CDR3 is TGTGCCAGAATCCCCGGACTAGCGGGACCGGGTGAGCAGTTCTTC. Encoded protein: CARIPGLAGPGEQFF. The chain links TRBV7-5 to TRBJ2-1; TRBD2 is taken as the D call from the table, unchecked against the DNA. TRBV7-5 is reported as a pseudogene. The CDR3 totals 15 residues.

The chain combines TRBV19 with TRBJ2-3; 8 bases agree with TRBD1. V trimming: 5 bases; J trimming: 2 bases; junction bases outside the gene matches: 3. CDR1 is LNHDA, CDR2 SQIVND, per germline (reference sequence). The CDR3 totals 14 residues. CDR3 region: CASSPQGATDTQYF. In DNA, the CDR3 is TGTGCCAGTAGTCCTCAGGGGGCCACAGATACGCAGTATTTT.

This clone was picked up a small number of times. V usage is TRBV19 and J usage is TRBJ2-1; 12 nucleotides match TRBD2. CDR3 length equals 18 residues. Germline V gene sequence: CDR1 LNHDA, CDR2 SQIVND (reference sequence). The junction had 9 bases not matched to a gene; V was cut back by 6 bases and J by 0 bases. The CDR3 loop reads CASSPGLAGLSSYNEQFF. The CDR3 nucleotides are TGTGCCAGTAGCCCGGGACTAGCGGGTTTAAGCTCCTACAATGAGCAGTTCTTC. Combining the CDR3 with reference TRBV19 and TRBJ2-1 gives the whole variable domain DGGITQSPKYLFRKEGQNVTLSCEQNLNHDAMYWYRQDPGQGLRLIYYSQIVNDFQKGDIAEGYSVSREKKESFPLTVTSAQKNPTAFYLCASSPGLAGLSSYNEQFFGPGTRLTVL.

This sequence joins TRBV27 and TRBJ2-7, with D possibly being TRBD2 (7 bases). This CDR3 is built from 15 residues. Germline V gene sequence: CDR1 MNHEY, CDR2 SMNVEV (reference sequence). Trimming shortened V by 3 bases and J by 3 bases, and 15 bases separated the two germline ends. This CDR3 reads CASSFRGGVNYEQYF. As DNA, the CDR3 is TGTGCCAGCAGTTTTAGGGGGGGAGTTAACTACGAGCAGTACTTC.

V usage is TRBV6-1 and J usage is TRBJ1-5, with 9 bases that match TRBD1. This CDR3 is built from 16 residues. V shed 4 bases and J 3 bases; nucleotides not matched to a gene: 7. Germline loops: CDR1 MNHNS, CDR2 SASEGT. The CDR3 bases are TGTGCCAGCAGTGCGCCGGGGACAGGGCTCAATCAGCCCCAGCATTTT. Encoded protein: CASSAPGTGLNQPQHF.

This rearrangement joins TRBV18 to TRBJ2-3, with a tentative D call TRBD1 (5 bases). The V gene lost 2 bases and the J gene lost 0 bases, with 9 bases spanning the gap. CDR1 KGHSH and CDR2 LQKENI come from the germline V gene. The CDR3 runs 15 residues. The CDR3 nucleotides are TGTGCCAGCTCACCAGGGGCCGGTAGCACAGATACGCAGTATTTT. This gives the protein CASSPGAGSTDTQYF.

This clone was detected once. This sequence joins TRBV3-1 (or the pseudogene TRBV3-2) and TRBJ2-2; D call uncertain. The CDR3 spans 13 residues. V was cut by 0 bases and J by 6 bases, with 5 bases left in between. The germline CDR1 and CDR2 sequences are LGHDT and YNNKEL (reference sequence). For the CDR3, the DNA is TGTGCCAGCAGCCAAGAAGCTTCCGGGGAGCTGTTTTTT. Protein: CASSQEASGELFF.

The genes are TRBV7-2 and TRBJ2-7; the D gene is possibly TRBD1 (6 bases). The CDR3 is made up of 13 amino acids. The V gene lost 7 bases and the J gene lost 5 bases, with 15 bases spanning the gap. Germline CDR1 and CDR2: SGHTA and FQGNSA. DNA for the CDR3: TGTGCCAGCACCCTCCAGGCAGGGGACGAGCAGTACTTC. Encoded protein: CASTLQAGDEQYF.

The V call is TRBV27, the J call TRBJ1-1; tentative D call: TRBD1 (6 bases). The V gene's germline CDR1 is MNHEY and CDR2 SMNVEV (reference sequence). Trimming pared 7 bases from V and 6 bases from J, leaving 18 bases between. CDR3 length: 14 amino acids. The chain's CDR3 is CASTPLGGGPEAFF. The CDR3 DNA is TGTGCCAGCACCCCTCTTGGGGGGGGCCCTGAAGCTTTCTTT.

The chain has TRBV19 and TRBJ2-3; the D gene is possibly TRBD1 (6 bases). Germline V gene sequence: CDR1 LNHDA, CDR2 SQIVND (reference sequence). V gave up 3 bases and J gave up 2 bases, with 9 bases separating them. This CDR3 region has 14 residues. The CDR3 DNA reads as TGTGCCAGTAGTATCAGGGGCTCCACAGATACGCAGTATTTT. As protein: CASSIRGSTDTQYF.

The CDR3 coding sequence is TGTGCCAGCAGTTTTGAGCGGATTGGGGCTAACTATGGCTACACCTTC. Amino acids: CASSFERIGANYGYTF. The chain carries TRBV28 and TRBJ1-2; no firm D call. Per germline, CDR1 MDHEN and CDR2 SYDVKM. The CDR3 is 16 amino acids. Trimming stripped 3 bases from V and 0 bases from J, with 14 bases between.

To note about this clone: The same CDR3 also results from other DNA sequences found in this sample. V is TRBV7-2 and J is TRBJ2-1; TRBD2 agrees at 13 bases. The CDR3 has 15 amino acids. The V segment lost 1 base and the J segment 7 bases; nucleotides outside the gene matches: 1. The germline CDR1 and CDR2 sequences are SGHTA and FQGNSA. The CDR3 sequence: CASSLGLAGGNEQFF. The CDR3 nucleotides are TGTGCCAGCAGCTTAGGACTAGCGGGGGGTAATGAGCAGTTCTTC.

The chain couples TRBV27 to TRBJ1-5, with 9 bases fitting TRBD1. With V trimmed by 10 bases and J by 3 bases, 7 bases remained unmatched. The germline CDR1 and CDR2 sequences are MNHEY and SMNVEV (reference sequence). The CDR3 has 14 amino acids. CDR3 sequence: CATGQGFSNQPQHF. The CDR3 DNA follows: TGTGCCACCGGACAGGGGTTTTCCAATCAGCCCCAGCATTTT.

The CDR3 reads CASSFARSSYEQYF. As DNA, the CDR3 is TGTGCCAGCAGTTTTGCCAGAAGCTCCTACGAGCAGTACTTC. The chain uses TRBV27 and TRBJ2-7; D remains unclear. Germline V gene lookup returns CDR1 MNHEY and CDR2 SMNVEV (reference sequence). Trimming pared 3 bases from V and 0 bases from J, leaving 9 bases between. This CDR3 spans 14 amino acids.

V gene TRBV27 combines with J gene TRBJ1-5; D perhaps matches TRBD1 (5 bases). Germline values: CDR1 MNHEY, CDR2 SMNVEV (reference sequence). This CDR3 has 14 residues. V lost 5 bases and J 4 bases, leaving 12 bases between the germline ends. As DNA, the CDR3 is TGTGCCAGCAGTACCCGACAGCCGAATCAGCCCCAGCATTTT. Protein product: CASSTRQPNQPQHF.

This clone is medium-sized in the sample. CDR3 bases: TGTGCCAGCAGAAGGACAGGCCTTGAAGCTTTCTTT. Amino acids: CASRRTGLEAFF. J is TRBJ1-1 and V is TRBV7-9; the match to TRBD1 covers 7 bases. The CDR3 runs to 12 residues. V dropped 6 bases and J dropped 7; count of bases not matched to a gene: 5. Germline CDR1 SEHNR, CDR2 FQNEAQ (reference sequence). The whole variable domain, filled in from reference TRBV7-9 and TRBJ1-1, reads DTGVSQNPRHKITKRGQNVTFRCDPISEHNRLYWYRQTLGQGPEFLTYFQNEAQLEKSRLLSDRFSAERPKGSFSTLEIQRTEQGDSAMYLCASRRTGLEAFFGQGTRLTVV.